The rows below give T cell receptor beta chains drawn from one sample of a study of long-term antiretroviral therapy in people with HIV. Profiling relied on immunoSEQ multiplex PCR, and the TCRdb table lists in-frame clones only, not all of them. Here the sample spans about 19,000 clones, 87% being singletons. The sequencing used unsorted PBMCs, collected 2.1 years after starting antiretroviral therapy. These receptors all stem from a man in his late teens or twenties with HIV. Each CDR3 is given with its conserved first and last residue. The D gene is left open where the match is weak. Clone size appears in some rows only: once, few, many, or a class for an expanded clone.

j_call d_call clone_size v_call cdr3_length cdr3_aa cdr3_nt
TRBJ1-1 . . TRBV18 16 CASSPKSGGKNTEAFF TGTGCCAGCTCACCAAAGTCCGGGGGAAAGAACACTGAAGCTTTCTTT
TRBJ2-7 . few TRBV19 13 CASSLTGMGEQYF TGTGCCAGTAGCCTTACAGGGATGGGCGAGCAGTACTTC
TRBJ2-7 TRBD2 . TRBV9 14 CASSPGGSSYEQYF TGTGCCAGCTCCCCGGGGGGGAGCTCCTACGAGCAGTACTTC
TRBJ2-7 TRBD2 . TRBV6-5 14 CASSSPTSIHEQYF TGTGCCAGCAGTTCCCCGACTAGCATCCACGAGCAGTACTTC
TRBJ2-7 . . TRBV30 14 CAWSTVGGAYEQYF TGTGCCTGGAGTACCGTGGGAGGAGCCTACGAGCAGTACTTC
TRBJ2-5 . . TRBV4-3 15 CASSPGVGGEETQYF TGCGCCAGCAGCCCAGGGGTAGGAGGGGAAGAGACCCAGTACTTC
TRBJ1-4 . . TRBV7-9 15 CASSLEGQPNEKLFF TGTGCCAGCAGCTTAGAGGGACAACCTAATGAAAAACTGTTTTTT
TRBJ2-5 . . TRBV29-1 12 CSVGLPQETQYF TGCAGCGTAGGTTTACCCCAAGAGACCCAGTACTTC
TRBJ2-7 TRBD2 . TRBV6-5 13 CASASGRWGEQYF TGTGCCAGCGCTAGCGGGAGGTGGGGCGAGCAGTACTTC
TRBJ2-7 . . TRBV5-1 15 CASSAGLDRSYEQYF TGCGCCAGCAGCGCGGGACTCGACAGGAGCTACGAGCAGTACTTC
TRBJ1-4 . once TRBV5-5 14 CATGGWTTNEKLFF TGTGCCACCGGGGGGTGGACAACTAATGAAAAACTGTTTTTT
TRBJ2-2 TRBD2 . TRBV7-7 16 CASSLLAGGNSGELFF TGTGCTAGCAGCCTCCTAGCGGGGGGTAATTCCGGGGAGCTGTTTTTT
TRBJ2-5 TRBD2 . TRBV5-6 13 CASTRGGEETQYF TGTGCCAGCACCCGGGGAGGGGAAGAGACCCAGTACTTC
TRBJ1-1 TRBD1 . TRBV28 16 CASRYTGTVGVAEAFF TGTGCCAGCAGGTACACAGGGACAGTCGGAGTCGCTGAAGCTTTCTTT
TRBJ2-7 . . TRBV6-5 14 CASSLTGIGYEQYF TGTGCCAGCAGCCTTACAGGGATCGGCTACGAGCAGTACTTC
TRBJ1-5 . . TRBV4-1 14 CASSQGPTLEPQHF TGCGCCAGCAGCCAAGGACCCACCTTGGAGCCCCAGCATTTT
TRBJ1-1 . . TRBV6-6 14 CASSYSTGGTEAFF TGTGCCAGCAGTTACTCGACGGGGGGAACCGAAGCTTTCTTT
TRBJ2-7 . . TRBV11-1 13 CASSLSYQDEQYF TGTGCCAGCAGCTTATCCTACCAGGACGAGCAGTACTTC
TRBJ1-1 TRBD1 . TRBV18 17 CASSPLDRAPVDTEAFF TGTGCCAGCTCACCTCTCGACAGGGCGCCCGTGGACACTGAAGCTTTCTTT
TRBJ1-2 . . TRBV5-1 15 CASSLGRGNTYGYTF TGCGCCAGCAGCTTAGGGCGGGGGAACACTTATGGCTACACCTTC
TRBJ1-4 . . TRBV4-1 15 CASSLPGATNEKLFF TGCGCCAGCAGCCTCCCCGGGGCAACTAATGAAAAACTGTTTTTT
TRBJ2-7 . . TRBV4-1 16 CASSQVWSRTFDEQYF TGCGCCAGCAGCCAAGTTTGGTCCCGGACCTTTGACGAGCAGTACTTC
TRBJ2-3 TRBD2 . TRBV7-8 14 CASSLERSGGAQYF TGTGCCAGCAGCTTAGAAAGAAGTGGGGGGGCGCAGTATTTT
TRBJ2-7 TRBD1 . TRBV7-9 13 CASSWTGENEQYF TGTGCCAGCAGCTGGACAGGCGAAAACGAGCAGTACTTC
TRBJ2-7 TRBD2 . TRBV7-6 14 CASSVGTSDYEQYF TGTGCCAGCAGCGTAGGGACTAGCGACTACGAGCAGTACTTC
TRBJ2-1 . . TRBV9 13 CASSVGNPNEQFF TGTGCCAGCAGCGTAGGGAATCCCAATGAGCAGTTCTTC
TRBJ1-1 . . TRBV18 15 CASSENLDPSSQAFF TGTGCCAGCTCGGAAAACCTGGACCCTTCCTCCCAAGCTTTCTTT
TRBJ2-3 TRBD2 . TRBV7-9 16 CASSKSETSVTDTQYF TGTGCCAGCAGCAAAAGTGAGACTAGCGTCACAGATACGCAGTATTTT
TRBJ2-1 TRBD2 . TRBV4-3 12 CASSRGEGEQFF TGCGCCAGCAGCCGGGGGGAGGGTGAGCAGTTCTTC
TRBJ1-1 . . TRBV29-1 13 CSVAQGPNTEAFF TGCAGCGTTGCGCAGGGACCTAACACTGAAGCTTTCTTT
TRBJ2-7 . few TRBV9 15 CASSVASGAPYEQYF TGTGCCAGCAGCGTAGCATCCGGGGCCCCCTACGAGCAGTACTTC
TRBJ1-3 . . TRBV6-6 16 CASGLDSSFSGNTIYF TGTGCCAGCGGGCTGGACAGCTCCTTCTCTGGAAACACCATATATTTT
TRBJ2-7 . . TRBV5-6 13 CASSTQDSYEQYF TGTGCCAGCAGTACACAGGACTCCTACGAGCAGTACTTC
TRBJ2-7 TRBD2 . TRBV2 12 CAVGLAVYEQYF TGTGCCGTAGGACTAGCGGTGTACGAGCAGTACTTC
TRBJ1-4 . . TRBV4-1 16 CASSQDRQATNEKLFF TGCGCCAGCAGCCAAGATAGGCAAGCAACTAATGAAAAACTGTTTTTT
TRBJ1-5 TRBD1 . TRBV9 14 CASGTEDSNQPQHF TGTGCCAGCGGGACAGAGGATAGCAATCAGCCCCAGCATTTT
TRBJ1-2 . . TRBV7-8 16 CASSQWGGTSNYGYTF TGTGCCAGCAGCCAGTGGGGGGGGACCTCTAACTATGGCTACACCTTC
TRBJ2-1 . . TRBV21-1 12 CASSRLSGEQFF TGTGCCAGCAGCCGCCTGTCGGGTGAGCAGTTCTTC
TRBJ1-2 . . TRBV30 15 CAWDQRQGINYGYTF TGTGCCTGGGACCAACGGCAGGGCATTAACTATGGCTACACCTTC
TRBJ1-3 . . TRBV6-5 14 CASSYSKGGNTIYF TGTGCCAGCAGTTATTCCAAAGGGGGAAACACCATATATTTT
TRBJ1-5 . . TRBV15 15 CATSRAGRRDQPQHF TGTGCCACCAGCAGAGCCGGGAGGCGGGATCAGCCCCAGCATTTT
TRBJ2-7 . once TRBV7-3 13 CASSLAGGLEQYF TGTGCCAGCAGCTTAGCTGGCGGTCTCGAGCAGTACTTC
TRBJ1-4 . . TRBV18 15 CASSRGAGLNEKLFF TGTGCCAGCTCACGAGGGGCCGGGCTTAATGAAAAACTGTTTTTT
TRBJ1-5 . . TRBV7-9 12 CAVCTGNQPQHF TGTGCCGTATGTACAGGGAACCAGCCCCAGCATTTT
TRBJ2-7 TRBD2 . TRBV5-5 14 CASSGAGGSGEQYF TGTGCCAGCAGCGGGGCGGGGGGGTCGGGAGAGCAGTACTTC
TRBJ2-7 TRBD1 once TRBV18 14 CASSLSGGTYEQYF TGTGCCAGCTCACTTTCAGGGGGTACCTACGAGCAGTACTTC
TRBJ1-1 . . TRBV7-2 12 CASSPPGAEAFF TGTGCCAGCAGCCCCCCTGGAGCTGAAGCTTTCTTT
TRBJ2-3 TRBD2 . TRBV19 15 CASTTSGRGPDTQYF TGTGCCAGTACCACTAGCGGGAGGGGCCCAGATACGCAGTATTTT
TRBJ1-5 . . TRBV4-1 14 CASSQTDIAQPQHF TGCGCCAGCAGCCAAACGGATATCGCGCAGCCCCAGCATTTT
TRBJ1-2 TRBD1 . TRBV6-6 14 CASSRGTGANGYTF TGTGCCAGCAGCCGTGGGACAGGGGCGAATGGCTACACCTTC